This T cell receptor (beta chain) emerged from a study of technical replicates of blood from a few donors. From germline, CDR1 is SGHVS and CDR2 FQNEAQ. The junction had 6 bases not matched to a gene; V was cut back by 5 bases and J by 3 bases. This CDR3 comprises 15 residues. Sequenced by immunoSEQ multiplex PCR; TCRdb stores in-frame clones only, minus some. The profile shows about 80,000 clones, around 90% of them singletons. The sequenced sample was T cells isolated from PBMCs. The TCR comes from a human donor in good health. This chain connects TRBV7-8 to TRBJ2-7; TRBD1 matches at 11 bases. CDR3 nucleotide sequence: TGTGCCAGCAGCACCCGGACAGGGGGCGGCTACGAGCAGTACTTC. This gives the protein CASSTRTGGGYEQYF.